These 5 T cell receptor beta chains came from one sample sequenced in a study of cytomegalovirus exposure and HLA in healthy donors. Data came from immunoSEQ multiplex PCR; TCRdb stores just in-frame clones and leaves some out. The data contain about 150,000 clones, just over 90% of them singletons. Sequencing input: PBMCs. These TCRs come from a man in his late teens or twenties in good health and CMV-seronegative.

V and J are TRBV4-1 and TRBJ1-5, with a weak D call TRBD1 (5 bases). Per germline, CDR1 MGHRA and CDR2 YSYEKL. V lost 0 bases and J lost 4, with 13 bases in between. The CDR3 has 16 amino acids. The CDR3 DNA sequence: TGCGCCAGCAGCCAAGATGGGCGGGGACCAAATCAGCCCCAGCATTTT. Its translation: CASSQDGRGPNQPQHF.

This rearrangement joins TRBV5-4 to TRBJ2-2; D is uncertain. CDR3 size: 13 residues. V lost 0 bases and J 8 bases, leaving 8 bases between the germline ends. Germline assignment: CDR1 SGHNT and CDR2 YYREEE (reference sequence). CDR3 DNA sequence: TGTGCCAGCAGCTTGGTTGGCAAGGGGGAGCTGTTTTTT. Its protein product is CASSLVGKGELFF.

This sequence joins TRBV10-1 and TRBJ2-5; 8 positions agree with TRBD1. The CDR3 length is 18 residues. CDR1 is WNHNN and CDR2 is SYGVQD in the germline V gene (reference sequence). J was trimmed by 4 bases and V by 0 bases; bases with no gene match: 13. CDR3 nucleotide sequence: TGCGCCAGCAGTGAGTCCACATCAGGGGGCGAAATCCCAGAGACCCAGTACTTC. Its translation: CASSESTSGGEIPETQYF.

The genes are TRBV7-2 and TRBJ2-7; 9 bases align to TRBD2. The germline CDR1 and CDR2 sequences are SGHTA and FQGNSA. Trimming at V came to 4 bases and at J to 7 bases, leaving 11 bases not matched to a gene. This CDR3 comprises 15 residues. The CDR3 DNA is TGTGCCAGCAGCTGGAGCGGACTAGCGTCGGAGGAGCAGTACGTC. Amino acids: CASSWSGLASEEQYV.

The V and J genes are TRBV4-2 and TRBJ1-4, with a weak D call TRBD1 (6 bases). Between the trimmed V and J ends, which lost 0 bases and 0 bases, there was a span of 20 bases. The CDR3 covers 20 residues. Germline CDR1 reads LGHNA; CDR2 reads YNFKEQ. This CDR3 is CASSQDPRRQGIATNEKLFF. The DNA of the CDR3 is TGTGCCAGCAGCCAAGATCCGAGGCGGCAGGGGATTGCAACTAATGAAAAACTGTTTTTT.